The subject of this entry is one T cell receptor beta chain. This sample was taken from a study of sequential checkpoint blockade in melanoma. The CDR3 runs 12 residues. In germline, CDR1 is LNHDA, CDR2 SQIVND (reference sequence). V lost 6 bases to trimming and J lost 7 bases; unmatched junction nucleotides: 2. Here immunoSEQ multiplex PCR was the method, and the copy in TCRdb shows in-frame clones only, minus some. Here the sample spans around 18,000 clones, roughly 70% being singletons. The treatment denotes: randomized to nivolumab then ipilimumab (arm A) or the reverse (arm B). The V gene is TRBV19, the J gene TRBJ2-2, with 7 nucleotides matching TRBD1. The specimen comprised CD8+ T cells sorted from blood (inferred from file names), sampled from a patient given nivolumab and ipilimumab in sequence. The clonotype was recovered from a human donor with melanoma. In nucleotides, the CDR3 is TGTGCCAGTAGACAGGGGAACGGGGAGCTGTTTTTT. Its protein is CASRQGNGELFF.